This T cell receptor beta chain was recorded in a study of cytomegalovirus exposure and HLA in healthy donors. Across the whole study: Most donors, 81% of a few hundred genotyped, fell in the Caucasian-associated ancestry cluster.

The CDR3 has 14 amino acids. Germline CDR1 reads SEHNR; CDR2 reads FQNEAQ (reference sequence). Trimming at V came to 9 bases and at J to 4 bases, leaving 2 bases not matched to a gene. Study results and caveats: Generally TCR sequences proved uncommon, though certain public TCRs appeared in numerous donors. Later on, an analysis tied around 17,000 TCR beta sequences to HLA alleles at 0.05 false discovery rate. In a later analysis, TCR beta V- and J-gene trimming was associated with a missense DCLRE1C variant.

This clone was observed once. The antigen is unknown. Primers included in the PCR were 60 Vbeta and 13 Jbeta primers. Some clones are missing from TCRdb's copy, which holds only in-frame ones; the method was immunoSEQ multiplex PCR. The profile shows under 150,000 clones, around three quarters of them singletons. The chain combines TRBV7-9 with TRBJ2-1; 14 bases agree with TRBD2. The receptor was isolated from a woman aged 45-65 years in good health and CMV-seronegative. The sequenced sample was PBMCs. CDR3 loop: CASGLAGGYNEQFF. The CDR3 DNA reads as TGTGCCAGTGGACTAGCGGGAGGTTACAATGAGCAGTTCTTC.